This TCR beta chain was captured in a study of shared clonotypes between healthy human individuals. The study, taken as a whole, reports: At large depth, rarefaction still showed sorted-subset sequencing to be incomplete. Clonotypes shared by all four donors outscored non-shared clonotypes in generation probability. Generally, naive subsets came out with larger estimated richness than memory subsets. When naive CD4 clonotypes were compared across a few donors, about 5% were shared.

In regard to this clone: Its antigen is not identified. In the same sample, other DNA sequences code for this CDR3.

The assay was immunoSEQ multiplex PCR, and TCRdb's table has in-frame clones only and misses some. The table records a few million clones, 90% to 96% of them present only once. This CDR3 is built from 15 residues. CDR1 and CDR2 (germline): MNHEY, SVGAGI. Trimming removed 2 bases from V and 3 bases from J; junction bases left unmatched: 0. This sequence joins TRBV6-5 and TRBJ2-7; 14 positions match TRBD2. Sequences were obtained from naive CD4+ T cells sorted from blood. Stated subset: CD45RA+ positively selected. The source of this sequence is a man in his late teens or twenties in good health. The CDR3 bases are TGTGCCAGCAGTTACGGGACTAGCGGGAGCTACGAGCAGTACTTC. Translated: CASSYGTSGSYEQYF.